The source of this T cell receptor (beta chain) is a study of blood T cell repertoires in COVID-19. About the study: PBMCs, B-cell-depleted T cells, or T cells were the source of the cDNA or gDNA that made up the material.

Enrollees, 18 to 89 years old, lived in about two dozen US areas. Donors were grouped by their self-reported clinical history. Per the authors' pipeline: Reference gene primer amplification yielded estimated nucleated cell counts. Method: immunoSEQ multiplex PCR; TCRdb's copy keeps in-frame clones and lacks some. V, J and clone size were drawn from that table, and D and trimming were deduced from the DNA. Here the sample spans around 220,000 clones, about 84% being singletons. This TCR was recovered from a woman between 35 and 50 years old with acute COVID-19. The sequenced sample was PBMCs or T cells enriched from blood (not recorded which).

The CDR3 region is CASARGGRNEQFF. The CDR3 DNA reads TGTGCCAGCGCGAGGGGGGGCAGGAATGAGCAGTTCTTC. This chain connects TRBV28 to TRBJ2-1; maybe TRBD2 (7 bases). Trimming cost V 8 bases and J 7 bases, with 15 bases left between them. The germline CDR1 and CDR2 sequences are MDHEN and SYDVKM. The CDR3 loop spans 13 amino acids. The whole variable domain, filled in from reference TRBV28 and TRBJ2-1, reads DVKVTQSSRYLVKRTGEKVFLECVQDMDHENMFWYRQDPGLGLRLIYFSYDVKMKEKGDIPEGYSVSREKKERFSLILESASTNQTSMYLCASARGGRNEQFFGPGTRLTVL.